These 13 T cell receptor beta chains were sequenced from one sample in a study of cytomegalovirus exposure and HLA in healthy donors. Primers for the PCR totalled 60 Vbeta and 13 Jbeta. Measured with immunoSEQ multiplex PCR; TCRdb has only the in-frame clones, and not every one. The sample has approximately 170,000 clones; 68% are singletons. The sample taken for sequencing was PBMCs. Source of these receptors: a woman between 18 and 29 years old in good health and CMV-seropositive.

The V call is TRBV7-2, the J call TRBJ1-1, with TRBD1 identical over 8 bases. Germline CDR1 is SGHTA and CDR2 is FQGNSA. The CDR3 spans 13 residues. V was pared by 2 bases and J by 11 bases, with 7 bases of the junction left unmatched. The CDR3 bases are TGTGCCAGCAGCTTACTTTATCAGGGGGCTGCTTTCTTT. As protein: CASSLLYQGAAFF.

This chain links TRBV27 with TRBJ2-7, with D possibly being TRBD2 (5 bases). Trimming left V 5 bases short and J 3 bases short, with 14 bases between. The CDR3 runs 14 residues. Germline loops: CDR1 MNHEY, CDR2 SMNVEV (reference sequence). The CDR3 spells CASSPFGLDYEQYF. The CDR3 DNA reads TGTGCCAGCAGTCCCTTTGGACTCGACTACGAGCAGTACTTC.

The chain has TRBV7-9 and TRBJ2-7; no firm D call. CDR1 is SEHNR and CDR2 is FQNEAQ in the germline V gene (reference sequence). Trimming took off 0 bases at V and 7 bases at J, with 16 bases between the two ends. The CDR3 loop spans 15 amino acids. CDR3 in amino acids: CASSLADSGSREQYF. In nucleotides, the CDR3 is TGTGCCAGCAGCTTAGCTGACTCCGGTTCTCGGGAGCAGTACTTC.

This sequence joins TRBV27 and TRBJ1-5; the D gene is possibly TRBD1 (6 bases). Germline loops: CDR1 MNHEY, CDR2 SMNVEV (reference sequence). The V end lost 5 bases, the J end lost 4 bases, and 12 bases lay between the germline ends. The CDR3 runs to 14 residues. The CDR3 sequence: CASSPLTGNQPQHF. CDR3 sequence (DNA): TGTGCCAGCAGTCCCCTGACAGGTAATCAGCCCCAGCATTTT.

This chain joins TRBV7-2 and TRBJ2-1; 8 nucleotides line up with TRBD2. The CDR3 contains 15 residues. CDR1 and CDR2 (germline): SGHTA, FQGNSA. V lost 6 bases to trimming and J lost 8 bases; unmatched junction nucleotides: 12. This CDR3 is CASSIMVLAVYEQFF. The CDR3 DNA is TGTGCCAGCAGTATTATGGTACTAGCGGTGTATGAGCAGTTCTTC.

This chain connects TRBV28 to TRBJ2-5, with a possible D match to TRBD2 (6 bases). Germline CDR1 MDHEN, CDR2 SYDVKM. There are 14 residues in the CDR3. V lost 5 bases to trimming and J lost 7 bases, with 17 bases between them. The CDR3 nucleotides are TGTGCCAGCAGTCGATATGGCTGGAGGGGGACCCAGTACTTC. It yields the protein CASSRYGWRGTQYF.

With regard to this clone: At the DNA level, this CDR3 is encoded by other sequences in the same sample as well. This chain uses TRBV30 with TRBJ1-4; D might be TRBD1 (5 bases). Per the germline V gene, CDR1 is GTSNPN and CDR2 is SVGIG (reference sequence). V dropped 3 bases and J dropped 3 bases, with 14 bases sitting between them. The CDR3 has 15 amino acids. In DNA, the CDR3 is TGTGCCTGGAGGCTACAGGCGACGGCTAATGAAAAACTGTTTTTT. This codes for CAWRLQATANEKLFF.

This clone was counted only a few times. The chain links TRBV28 to TRBJ2-1; 14 bases agree with TRBD2. Germline V gives CDR1 MDHEN, CDR2 SYDVKM. Trimming took 7 bases from V and 10 from J; bases not matched to a gene: 12. The CDR3 covers 16 residues. The CDR3 is CASMRSGTSGSREQFF. The CDR3, as DNA: TGTGCCAGCATGAGGTCGGGGACTAGCGGGAGTCGGGAGCAGTTCTTC.

V gene TRBV5-1 combines with J gene TRBJ2-1; 9 nucleotides align to TRBD2. This CDR3 contains 17 residues. After removal of 0 bases from V and 6 bases from J, the junction contained 10 bases not matched to a gene. Germline CDR1 and CDR2: SGHRS and YFSETQ. The CDR3 DNA follows: TGCGCCAGCAGCTTGGTTTCGGGGACTAGCATTGGCAATGAGCAGTTCTTC. It translates to CASSLVSGTSIGNEQFF.

V gene TRBV7-9 combines with J gene TRBJ2-3; TRBD2 aligns across 8 bases. This CDR3 has 15 residues. The ends lost 3 bases at V and 2 bases at J; junction bases unmatched: 4. Germline CDR1 is SEHNR and CDR2 is FQNEAQ (reference sequence). The CDR3 loop is CASSFGTRTTDTQYF. The CDR3 DNA reads as TGTGCCAGCAGCTTTGGGACTAGAACCACAGATACGCAGTATTTT.

This clone showed up just a few times. The gene calls are TRBV28 and TRBJ2-5, with no clear D. CDR1 and CDR2 (germline): MDHEN, SYDVKM. Trimming cost V 3 bases and J 4 bases, with 9 bases left between them. The CDR3 is 13 amino acids. CDR3 protein: CASSFFNGETQYF. The CDR3 region has the DNA TGTGCCAGCAGTTTCTTCAACGGAGAGACCCAGTACTTC.

This clone was seen only a few times. This chain uses TRBV18 with TRBJ1-2; possibly TRBD1 for D (5 bases). Trimming pared 3 bases from V and 2 bases from J, leaving 13 bases between. CDR1 is KGHSH, CDR2 LQKENI, per germline. This CDR3 spans 15 amino acids. The CDR3 nucleotides read TGTGCCAGCTCACCGATGACAGAGGAGAACTATGGCTACACCTTC. Translating it yields CASSPMTEENYGYTF.

The CDR3 here is CSLTDRLGDGYTF. CDR3 DNA: TGCAGCTTGACCGACAGGTTGGGGGATGGCTACACCTTC. The chain uses TRBV29-1 and TRBJ1-2; tentative D call: TRBD1 (6 bases). The CDR3 length is 13 residues. V was pared by 8 bases and J by 6 bases, with 19 bases between. Germline assignment: CDR1 SQVTM and CDR2 ANQGSEA.